This TCR beta chain was documented in a study of control samples from healthy donors and cancer patients. The trim removed 6 bases at V and 5 bases at J, leaving 2 bases unmatched. Germline loops: CDR1 SNHLY, CDR2 FYNNEI. The CDR3 is made up of 13 amino acids. The assay was immunoSEQ multiplex PCR, and TCRdb's table has in-frame clones only and misses some. In the table there are about 26,000 clones, about 81% of which are singletons. This rearrangement joins TRBV2 to TRBJ1-4; 8 positions agree with TRBD1. This sequence originates from a man aged 55 to 69 with colorectal cancer. The sample consisted of PBMCs. This CDR3 is CASSGDRNEKLFF. CDR3 in DNA: TGTGCCAGCAGCGGGGACAGGAATGAAAAACTGTTTTTT. The whole variable domain, filled in from reference TRBV2 and TRBJ1-4, reads EPEVTQTPSHQVTQMGQEVILRCVPISNHLYFYWYRQILGQKVEFLVSFYNNEISEKSEIFDDQFSVERPDGSNFTLKIRSTKLEDSAMYFCASSGDRNEKLFFGSGTQLSVL.